This T cell receptor (beta chain) derives from a study of T cell responses to AZD1222 COVID-19 vaccine. The V end was cut by 4 bases, the J end by 7 bases, with 10 bases between. Germline lookup yields CDR1 SNHLY and CDR2 FYNNEI. CDR3 size: 12 residues. TCRdb's copy holds only in-frame clones and misses some; the assay was immunoSEQ multiplex PCR. The table has over 45,000 clones, roughly 90% seen once. This clonotype was obtained from an adult who received the AZD1222 COVID-19 vaccine. Sequenced material: peripheral blood, taken 28 days after the second AZD1222 dose. V gene TRBV2 combines with J gene TRBJ1-1; D gene unclear. CDR3 protein: CASSGNLVEAFF. For the CDR3, the DNA is TGTGCCAGCAGTGGAAATTTAGTTGAAGCTTTCTTT.